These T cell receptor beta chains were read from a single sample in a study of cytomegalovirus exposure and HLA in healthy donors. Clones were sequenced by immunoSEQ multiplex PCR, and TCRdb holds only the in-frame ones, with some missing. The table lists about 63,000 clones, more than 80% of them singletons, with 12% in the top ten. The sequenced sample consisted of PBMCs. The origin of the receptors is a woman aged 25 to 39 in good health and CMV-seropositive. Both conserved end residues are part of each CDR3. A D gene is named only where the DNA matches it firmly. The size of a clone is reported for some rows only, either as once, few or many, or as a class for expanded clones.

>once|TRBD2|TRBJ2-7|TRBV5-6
CASSLGSGVYEQYF
TGTGCCAGCAGCCTCGGGAGCGGGGTTTACGAGCAGTACTTC
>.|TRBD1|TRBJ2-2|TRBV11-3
CASSSSGQVTGELFF
TGTGCCAGCAGTTCATCGGGACAGGTGACCGGGGAGCTGTTTTTT
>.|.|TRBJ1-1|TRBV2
CASRPQALNTEAFF
TGTGCCAGCAGACCCCAGGCCTTGAACACTGAAGCTTTCTTT
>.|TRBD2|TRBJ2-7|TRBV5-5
CASTSRGSGATYEQYF
TGTGCCAGCACTTCCAGAGGTAGCGGGGCCACCTACGAGCAGTACTTC
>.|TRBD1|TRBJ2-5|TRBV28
CASRGSRGRRETQYF
TGTGCCAGCAGGGGGTCCAGGGGGCGCAGGGAGACCCAGTACTTC
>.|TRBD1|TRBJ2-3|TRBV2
CASTVTGVADTQYF
TGTGCCAGCACTGTGACAGGGGTCGCAGATACGCAGTATTTT
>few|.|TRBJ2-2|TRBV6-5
CASSFGQSHTGELFF
TGTGCCAGCAGCTTCGGACAGTCTCACACCGGGGAGCTGTTTTTT
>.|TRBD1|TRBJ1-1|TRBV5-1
CASSPGQGAVTEAFF
TGCGCCAGCAGCCCCGGACAGGGGGCGGTCACTGAAGCTTTCTTT
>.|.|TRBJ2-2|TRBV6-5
CASSYTTTERSGELFF
TGTGCCAGCAGTTACACTACGACGGAGCGCTCCGGGGAGCTGTTTTTT
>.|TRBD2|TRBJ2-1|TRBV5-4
CASSPGLAGRFEQFF
TGTGCCAGCAGCCCTGGACTAGCGGGACGTTTTGAGCAGTTCTTC
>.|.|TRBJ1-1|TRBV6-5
CASSYFSDRLNTEAFF
TGTGCCAGCAGTTACTTTTCCGACAGGCTGAACACTGAAGCTTTCTTT
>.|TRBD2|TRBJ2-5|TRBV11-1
CASRPGTSGGRETQYF
TGTGCCAGCAGACCCGGGACTAGCGGGGGACGTGAGACCCAGTACTTC
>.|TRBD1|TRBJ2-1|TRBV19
CASTDRGTPDEQFF
TGTGCCAGTACTGACAGGGGTACCCCGGATGAGCAGTTCTTC
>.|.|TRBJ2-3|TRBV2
CASSGPGLYTDTQYF
TGTGCCAGCAGTGGGCCGGGACTTTACACAGATACGCAGTATTTT
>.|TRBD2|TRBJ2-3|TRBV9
CASSVGSGRGTDTQYF
TGTGCCAGCAGCGTAGGGTCCGGGAGGGGCACAGATACGCAGTATTTT
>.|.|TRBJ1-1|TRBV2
CASGKDRLEAFF
TGTGCCAGCGGGAAGGACAGACTTGAAGCTTTCTTT
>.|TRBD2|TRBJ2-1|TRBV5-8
CASSWWGLAGSRNEQFF
TGTGCCAGCAGCTGGTGGGGGCTAGCGGGAAGTCGGAATGAGCAGTTCTTC
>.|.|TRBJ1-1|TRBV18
CASSPPWRSTEAFF
TGTGCCAGCTCACCACCGTGGAGGTCCACTGAAGCTTTCTTT
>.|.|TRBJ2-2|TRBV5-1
CASSLVRESGELFF
TGCGCCAGCAGCTTGGTAAGAGAGTCCGGGGAGCTGTTTTTT
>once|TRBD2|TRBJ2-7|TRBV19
CASSSGLAGEQYF
TGTGCCAGTAGTAGCGGACTAGCGGGCGAGCAGTACTTC
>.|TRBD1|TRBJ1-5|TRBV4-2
CASSRGTGGRDSNQPQHF
TGTGCCAGCAGCCGGGGGACAGGGGGCCGGGATAGCAATCAGCCCCAGCATTTT
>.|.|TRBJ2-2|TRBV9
CASSVGGLPNTGELFF
TGTGCCAGCAGCGTAGGAGGACTCCCGAACACCGGGGAGCTGTTTTTT
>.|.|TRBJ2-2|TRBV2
CASSEQGPGELFF
TGTGCCAGCAGTGAACAGGGCCCCGGGGAGCTGTTTTTT
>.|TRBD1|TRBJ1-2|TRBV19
CASSTQDRGAPYTF
TGTGCCAGTAGTACCCAGGACAGGGGCGCTCCCTACACCTTC
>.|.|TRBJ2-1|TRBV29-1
CSSGLARNNEQFF
TGCAGCTCCGGGCTAGCGAGAAACAATGAGCAGTTCTTC